This TCR beta chain is drawn from a study of T cells after yellow fever vaccination. This clonotype was observed many times. MiXCR, run by TCRdb on the 5' RACE reads, gives a single entry per CDR3 protein. The sample lists 300,000 to 350,000 distinct CDR3 sequences, approximately 3.9% occurring once. CDR1 WNHNN and CDR2 SYGVQD come from the germline V gene (reference sequence). The CDR3 is 14 residues long. The V gene lost 6 bases and the J gene lost 2 bases, with 14 bases spanning the gap. The clonotype was recovered from a young man who received the YFV17D yellow fever vaccine. The chain has TRBV10-1 and TRBJ2-7; either TRBD1 or TRBD2 may fit D (6 bases each). Material: PBMCs, obtained 5 days after the yellow fever booster vaccination. The CDR3: CASSAAGHPYEQYF. CDR3 DNA sequence: TGCGCCAGCAGCGCCGCGGGACACCCCTACGAGCAGTACTTC.